This T cell receptor beta chain was sequenced in a study of beta chain features in type 1 diabetes. The sequenced template was cDNA made from the entire isolated RNA. Sequencing was performed with immunoSEQ multiplex PCR; in TCRdb, only in-frame clones are kept and a portion is missing. The repertoire consists of 390,000 or so clones, with around 13% occurring once and the leading ten covering 0.035% to 0.04%. Germline CDR1 SGDLS, CDR2 YYNGEE. The J segment lost 0 bases and the V segment lost 3 bases, leaving 2 bases of the junction unmatched. The CDR3 runs to 14 residues. The chain combines TRBV9 with TRBJ2-5, with TRBD2 identical over 7 bases. This clonotype originated in a man under 40 in good health. Sequencing was done on a sample of naive CD4+ T cells from blood. The CDR3 region is CASSASGNQETQYF. CDR3 nucleotide sequence: TGTGCCAGCAGCGCTAGCGGAAACCAAGAGACCCAGTACTTC.